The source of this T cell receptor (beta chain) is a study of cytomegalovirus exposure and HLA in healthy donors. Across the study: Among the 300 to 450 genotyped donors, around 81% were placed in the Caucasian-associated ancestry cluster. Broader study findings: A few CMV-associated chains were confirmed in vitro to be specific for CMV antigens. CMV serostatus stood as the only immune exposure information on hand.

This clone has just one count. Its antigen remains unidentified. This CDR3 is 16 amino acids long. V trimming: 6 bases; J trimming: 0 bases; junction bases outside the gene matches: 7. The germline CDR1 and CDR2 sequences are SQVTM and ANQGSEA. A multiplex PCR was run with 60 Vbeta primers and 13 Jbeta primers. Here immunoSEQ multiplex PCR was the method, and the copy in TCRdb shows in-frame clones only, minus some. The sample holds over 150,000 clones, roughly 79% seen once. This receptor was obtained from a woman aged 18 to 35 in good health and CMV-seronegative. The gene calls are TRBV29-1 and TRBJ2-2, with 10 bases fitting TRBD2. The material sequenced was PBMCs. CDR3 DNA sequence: TGCAGCGTCCTAGCGGGGGTTAATCCGAACACCGGGGAGCTGTTTTTT. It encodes CSVLAGVNPNTGELFF.